The 18 T cell receptor beta chains reported below all come from one sample, sequenced in a study of T cells in tumors after PD-1 blockade. Data came from immunoSEQ multiplex PCR; TCRdb stores just in-frame clones and leaves some out. This table holds about 13,000 clones, around 57% found once. This material consisted of tumor tissue, taken before anti-PD-1 treatment. These receptors were taken from a human donor with cutaneous squamous cell carcinoma.

The V call is TRBV7-2, the J call TRBJ1-3; tentative D call: TRBD1 (5 bases). Germline values: CDR1 SGHTA, CDR2 FQGNSA. CDR3 length: 15 residues. V was cut by 3 bases and J by 8 bases, with 17 bases left in between. The chain's CDR3 is CASSFTGPQMDTIYF. CDR3 nucleotide sequence: TGTGCCAGCAGCTTTACGGGACCCCAGATGGACACCATATATTTT.

This clone was seen once. The J gene is TRBJ2-1, the V gene TRBV25-1, with D tentatively TRBD1 (6 bases). The CDR3 runs 15 residues. Trimming removed 5 bases from V and 2 bases from J, with 13 bases in between. Germline lookup yields CDR1 MGHDK and CDR2 SYGVNS. CDR3 loop: CASSTNRVAYNEQFF. CDR3 DNA sequence: TGTGCCAGCAGTACTAACAGGGTAGCCTACAATGAGCAGTTCTTC.

This chain connects TRBV6-5 to TRBJ1-5, with D unresolved. The CDR3 has 13 amino acids. Germline values: CDR1 MNHEY, CDR2 SVGAGI. Trimming removed 9 bases from V and 4 bases from J, with 13 bases in between. This chain's CDR3 is CASSAQQNQPQHF. CDR3 nucleotide sequence: TGTGCCAGTTCGGCGCAGCAGAATCAGCCCCAGCATTTT.

The V call is TRBV9, the J call TRBJ1-3; D not resolved. The germline gives CDR1 SGDLS, CDR2 YYNGEE. V was shortened by 0 bases and J by 1 base, with 11 bases between the two germline ends. There are 16 residues in the CDR3. Written as DNA, the CDR3 is TGTGCCAGCAGCGTAGAGAGGGCAGGTTCTGGAAACACCATATATTTT. Protein product: CASSVERAGSGNTIYF.

This clone showed up just once. V gene TRBV5-1 combines with J gene TRBJ2-7; perhaps TRBD2 as D (6 bases). This CDR3 comprises 14 residues. Trimming took off 8 bases at V and 3 bases at J, with 18 bases between the two ends. Germline CDR1 reads SGHRS; CDR2 reads YFSETQ. The CDR3 sequence: CARVGLGKGYEQYF. In DNA form, the CDR3 reads TGCGCCAGAGTGGGACTGGGTAAGGGCTACGAGCAGTACTTC.

In this sample, this clone turned up a few times. J is TRBJ2-1 and V is TRBV12-3 or TRBV12-4; no firm D call. The CDR3 sequence is 13 residues long. Deletions cut 7 bases from V and 4 bases from J, with 11 bases between. CDR3 nucleotides: TGTGCCAGCACCCCAGGACCTTACAATGAGCAGTTCTTC. Its translation is CASTPGPYNEQFF.

The chain has TRBV7-2 and TRBJ1-6; D remains unclear. Germline V gives CDR1 SGHTA, CDR2 FQGNSA. The ends were cut back, 8 bases at V and 7 bases at J, with 18 bases in the middle. This CDR3 region has 15 residues. CDR3 loop: CASSPTQNQNSPLHF. CDR3 in DNA: TGTGCCAGCTCCCCGACACAGAACCAAAATTCACCCCTCCACTTT. Combining the CDR3 with reference TRBV7-2 and TRBJ1-6 gives the whole variable domain GAGVSQSPSNKVTEKGKDVELRCDPISGHTALYWYRQSLGQGLEFLIYFQGNSAPDKSGLPSDRFSAERTGGSVSTLTIQRTQQEDSAVYLCASSPTQNQNSPLHFGNGTRLTVT.

The chain couples TRBV6-6 to TRBJ2-3; 10 nucleotides match TRBD2. CDR1 is MNHNY, CDR2 SVGAGI, per germline (reference sequence). The CDR3 contains 15 residues. Losses at the gene ends were 6 bases for V and 0 bases for J; bases not matched to a gene: 3. CDR3 in amino acids: CASRRLAGSTDTQYF. CDR3 nucleotides: TGTGCCAGCAGACGACTAGCGGGTAGCACAGATACGCAGTATTTT.

The gene calls are TRBV7-8 and TRBJ2-3, with 8 bases fitting TRBD2. The CDR3 spans 14 residues. Germline V CDR1 and CDR2: SGHVS, FQNEAQ. V shed 7 bases, J shed 3 bases, and the junction held 6 bases outside the gene matches. The CDR3 DNA is TGTGCCAGCACCCGGGAGGGTTGGACAGATACGCAGTATTTT. Encoded protein: CASTREGWTDTQYF.

This sequence joins TRBV4-1 and TRBJ1-4; D possibly corresponds to TRBD1 (5 bases). Trimming removed 3 bases at V and 7 bases at J, with 12 bases between. There are 14 residues in the CDR3. Germline CDR1 is MGHRA and CDR2 is YSYEKL. The CDR3 DNA reads TGCGCCAGCAGCCATTGGCAGGGACGTGAAAAACTGTTTTTT. Translating it yields CASSHWQGREKLFF.

CDR3 loop: CASSPGDSYGYTF. Written as DNA, the CDR3 is TGTGCCAGCAGTCCAGGGGACAGCTATGGCTACACCTTC. The chain links TRBV12-3 or TRBV12-4 to TRBJ1-2, with TRBD1 identical over 7 bases. With 5 bases clipped from V and 4 bases from J, the junction kept 4 bases outside the gene matches. The CDR3 contains 13 residues.

This chain links TRBV28 with TRBJ2-7; a weak D match, TRBD2 (6 bases). Trimming took 11 bases from V and 5 from J, leaving 19 bases between them. Germline CDR1 reads MDHEN; CDR2 reads SYDVKM. The CDR3 runs to 13 residues. CDR3 sequence reads: CAAGTLLGDEQYF. The CDR3, as DNA: TGTGCCGCGGGGACCCTCCTTGGCGACGAGCAGTACTTC.

In this sample, this clone turned up a few times. This rearrangement joins TRBV11-2 to TRBJ2-3; no definite D call. The CDR3 runs 14 residues. V was pared by 1 base and J by 2 bases, with 7 bases between. In germline, CDR1 is SGHAT, CDR2 FQNNGV. The CDR3 protein is CASSLGAPTDTQYF. The CDR3 DNA reads TGTGCCAGCAGCTTAGGGGCTCCCACAGATACGCAGTATTTT.

V usage is TRBV4-3 and J usage is TRBJ2-1, with D possibly matching TRBD2 (5 bases). Deletions cut 4 bases from V and 0 bases from J, with 13 bases between. The CDR3 runs 16 residues. Germline V gene lookup returns CDR1 LGHNA and CDR2 YSLEER. The CDR3 sequence: CASSPRAQSSYNEQFF. The CDR3 bases are TGCGCCAGCAGCCCGCGGGCCCAGAGCTCCTACAATGAGCAGTTCTTC.

The gene calls are TRBV7-9 and TRBJ1-3; 7 bases map to TRBD1. Trimming removed 1 base from V and 0 bases from J; junction bases left unmatched: 0. The CDR3 covers 15 residues. CDR1 is SEHNR, CDR2 FQNEAQ, per germline (reference sequence). The CDR3 sequence is CASSLEGASGNTIYF. In DNA, the CDR3 is TGTGCCAGCAGCTTAGAGGGGGCCTCTGGAAACACCATATATTTT.

The rearrangement links TRBV2 to TRBJ2-5, with 7 nucleotides matching TRBD2. J was trimmed by 9 bases and V by 3 bases; bases with no gene match: 16. The CDR3 runs to 16 residues. CDR1 is SNHLY and CDR2 is FYNNEI in the germline V gene. The CDR3 loop is CASSDLASGGAGAQYF. The CDR3 DNA reads TGTGCCAGCAGTGATCTTGCTAGCGGAGGTGCGGGGGCCCAGTACTTC.

V gene TRBV28 combines with J gene TRBJ1-1; 10 bases match TRBD1. The CDR3 loop spans 15 amino acids. After removal of 1 base from V and 5 bases from J, the junction contained 4 bases not matched to a gene. Germline loops: CDR1 MDHEN, CDR2 SYDVKM. The CDR3: CASSLLGQGRTEAFF. In nucleotides, the CDR3 is TGTGCCAGCAGTTTATTGGGACAGGGGCGGACTGAAGCTTTCTTT.

DNA of the CDR3: TGCGCCAGCAGCCAAGTAGCGGGAGGGCGCACCGGGGAGCTGTTTTTT. Encoded protein: CASSQVAGGRTGELFF. The J gene is TRBJ2-2, the V gene TRBV5-1; 11 bases map to TRBD2. CDR3 size: 16 residues. V lost 4 bases and J lost 4; bases outside the gene matches: 6. CDR1 is SGHRS, CDR2 YFSETQ, per germline.